These 8 T cell receptor beta chains originate from one sample sequenced in a study of early T cells in non-severe SARS-CoV-2 infection. TCRdb re-derived calls from the 5' RACE reads in MiXCR, one entry per CDR3 protein. This sample yields 80,000 or so distinct CDR3 sequences, of which approximately 6% are seen a single time; roughly 7.8% belongs to the top ten. The sequenced sample was whole blood. All receptors derive from an adult who was a healthcare worker with PCR-confirmed SARS-CoV-2 infection or an uninfected control (not recorded which).

This clonotype has at least ten counts. The genes are TRBV18 and TRBJ1-1; D ambiguous. Trimming cost V 3 bases and J 0 bases, with 11 bases left between them. Germline lookup yields CDR1 KGHSH and CDR2 LQKENI. This CDR3 contains 15 residues. In DNA, the CDR3 is TGTGCCAGCTCACCTTCGGGAATAATGAACACTGAAGCTTTCTTT. It is translated as CASSPSGIMNTEAFF.

The J gene is TRBJ1-6, the V gene TRBV28; D not resolved. This CDR3 contains 13 residues. The V end was cut by 7 bases, the J end by 8 bases, with 12 bases between. CDR1 and CDR2 from the germline V gene are MDHEN and SYDVKM. CDR3 bases: TGTGCCAGCATGGGAAGGGCTCATTCACCCCTCCACTTT. It encodes CASMGRAHSPLHF. Drawing the rest from reference TRBV28 and TRBJ1-6, the complete variable domain is DVKVTQSSRYLVKRTGEKVFLECVQDMDHENMFWYRQDPGLGLRLIYFSYDVKMKEKGDIPEGYSVSREKKERFSLILESASTNQTSMYLCASMGRAHSPLHFGNGTRLTVT.

This clonotype rates as medium-sized. The chain has TRBV11-2 and TRBJ2-1, with D uncertain. V gave up 5 bases and J gave up 6 bases, with 8 bases separating them. Germline V gives CDR1 SGHAT, CDR2 FQNNGV. CDR3 length equals 12 residues. The CDR3 DNA follows: TGTGCCAGCAGCCTAACCCGCAATGAGCAGTTCTTC. Amino acids: CASSLTRNEQFF.

This chain links TRBV14 with TRBJ2-7; a possible D gene is TRBD2 (5 bases). Per germline, CDR1 SGHDN and CDR2 FVKESK. V was pared by 1 base and J by 4 bases, with 20 bases between. This CDR3 region has 17 residues. Here the CDR3 reads CASSQAIGDARLYEQYF. The CDR3 region has the DNA TGTGCCAGCAGCCAAGCCATCGGGGATGCGAGGTTATACGAGCAGTACTTC.

The V and J genes are TRBV6-1 and TRBJ1-6; 9 nucleotides align to TRBD1. The V gene end was trimmed by 4 bases and the J gene end by 5 bases; junction bases not matched to a gene: 3. Germline-derived CDR1 and CDR2 are MNHNS and SASEGT. The CDR3 totals 15 residues. This CDR3 reads CASSGRQGDNSPLHF. DNA for the CDR3: TGTGCCAGCAGTGGACGACAGGGGGATAATTCACCCCTCCACTTT.

This clonotype was observed a few times. The rearrangement uses TRBV4-2 and TRBJ1-5; no firm D call. With 0 bases removed from V and 8 bases from J, the gap between germline ends came to 11 bases. The length of the CDR3 is 14 residues. CDR1 is LGHNA and CDR2 is YNFKEQ in the germline V gene. DNA of the CDR3: TGTGCCAGCAGCCAAGATGACGTTGTGAAGCCCCAGCATTTT. Its translation is CASSQDDVVKPQHF.

This chain uses TRBV7-9 with TRBJ2-7; perhaps TRBD1 as D (6 bases). Trimming stripped 5 bases from V and 6 bases from J, with 14 bases between. Per germline, CDR1 SEHNR and CDR2 FQNEAQ (reference sequence). There are 13 residues in the CDR3. CDR3 DNA sequence: TGTGCCAGCAGCGACCTGGACAGTTCCGAGCAGTACTTC. It yields the protein CASSDLDSSEQYF.

This clonotype was observed many times. The rearrangement uses TRBV28 and TRBJ2-5; D unclear. This CDR3 spans 13 amino acids. V gave up 6 bases and J gave up 3 bases, with 11 bases separating them. Germline lookup yields CDR1 MDHEN and CDR2 SYDVKM. The DNA of the CDR3 is TGTGCCAGCAGAAAATACGAGAAAGAGACCCAGTACTTC. It codes for CASRKYEKETQYF.